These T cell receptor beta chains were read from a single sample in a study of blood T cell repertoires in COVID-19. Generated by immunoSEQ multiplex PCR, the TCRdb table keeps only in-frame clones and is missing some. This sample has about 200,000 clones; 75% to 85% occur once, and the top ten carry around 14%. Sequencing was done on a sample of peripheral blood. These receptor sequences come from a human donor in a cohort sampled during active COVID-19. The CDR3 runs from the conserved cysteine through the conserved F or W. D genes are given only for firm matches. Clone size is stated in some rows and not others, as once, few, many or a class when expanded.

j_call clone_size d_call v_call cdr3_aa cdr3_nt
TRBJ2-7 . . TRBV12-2 CASRLEGLAGGPLDYEQYF TGTGCAAGTCGCCTAGAGGGCCTAGCGGGAGGGCCTCTGGACTACGAGCAGTACTTC
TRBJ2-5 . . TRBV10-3 CAISERQARVGETQYF TGTGCCATCAGTGAGCGACAGGCCAGAGTGGGAGAGACCCAGTACTTC
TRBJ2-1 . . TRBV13 CASSLGPRGKLSGGWNEQFF TGTGCCAGCAGCTTAGGTCCCAGGGGAAAGCTGTCGGGAGGTTGGAATGAGCAGTTCTTC
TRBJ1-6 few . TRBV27 CASSFSDRIPSPLHF TGTGCCAGCAGTTTTTCGGACAGAATTCCCTCACCCCTCCACTTT
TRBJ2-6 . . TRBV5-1 CASSLGGHSGANVLTF TGCGCCAGCAGCTTGGGGGGGCACTCTGGGGCCAACGTCCTGACTTTC
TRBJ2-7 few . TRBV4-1 CASSQGERNLYEQYF TGCGCCAGCAGCCAAGGGGAGCGGAATCTCTACGAGCAGTACTTC
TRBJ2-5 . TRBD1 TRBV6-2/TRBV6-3 CASSLTGGQETQYF TGTGCCAGCAGTTTGACAGGGGGCCAAGAGACCCAGTACTTC
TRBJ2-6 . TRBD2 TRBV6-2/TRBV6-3 CASSYSGASSGANVLTF TGTGCCAGCAGTTACAGCGGGGCCAGCTCTGGGGCCAACGTCCTGACTTTC
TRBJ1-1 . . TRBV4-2 CASSQDRSGTEAFF TGTGCCAGCAGCCAAGATCGGTCGGGCACTGAAGCTTTCTTT
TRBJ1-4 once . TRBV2 CASRHREREKLFF TGTGCCAGCAGACACAGGGAGCGAGAAAAACTGTTTTTT
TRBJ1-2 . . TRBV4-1 CASSRLGATSNYGYTF TGCGCCAGCAGCCGCTTAGGGGCTACATCTAACTATGGCTACACCTTC
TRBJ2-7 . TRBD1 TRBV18 CASSPGQGTEQYF TGTGCCAGCTCACCGGGACAGGGGACCGAGCAGTACTTC
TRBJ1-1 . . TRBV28 CASNSQGRPQDEAFF TGTGCCAGCAATTCACAGGGACGTCCACAGGATGAAGCTTTCTTT
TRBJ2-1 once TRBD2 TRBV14 CASSQLAGGYNEQFF TGTGCCAGCAGCCAGCTAGCGGGGGGGTACAATGAGCAGTTCTTC
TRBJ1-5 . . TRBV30 CAWSFGGYNQPQHF TGTGCCTGGTCCTTCGGGGGGTACAATCAGCCCCAGCATTTT
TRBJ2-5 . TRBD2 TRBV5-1 CASSLAAASGLLTQYF TGCGCCAGCAGCTTGGCCGCGGCTAGCGGGTTATTGACCCAGTACTTC
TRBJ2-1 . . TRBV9 CASRGRTGSTTEQFF TGTGCCAGCAGGGGGCGCACAGGTTCCACCACCGAGCAGTTCTTC
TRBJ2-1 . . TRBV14 CASSRFPGRGAYNEQFF TGTGCCAGCAGCAGATTCCCGGGAAGAGGAGCCTACAATGAGCAGTTCTTC
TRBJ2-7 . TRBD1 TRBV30 CALNPGQGPYEQYF TGTGCCTTAAACCCGGGACAGGGGCCCTACGAGCAGTACTTC
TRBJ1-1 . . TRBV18 CASSMTANTEAFF TGTGCCAGCTCTATGACAGCGAACACTGAAGCTTTCTTT
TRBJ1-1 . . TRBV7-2 CASSLSSVGLGHEAFF TGTGCCAGCAGCTTATCCTCGGTCGGACTAGGCCATGAAGCTTTCTTT
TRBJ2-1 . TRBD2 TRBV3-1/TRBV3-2 CASSRLAGGNNEQFF TGTGCCAGCAGTCGACTAGCGGGAGGCAACAATGAGCAGTTCTTC
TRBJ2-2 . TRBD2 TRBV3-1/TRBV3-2 CASSQLWGRANTGELFF TGTGCCAGCAGCCAATTATGGGGGAGGGCCAACACCGGGGAGCTGTTTTTT
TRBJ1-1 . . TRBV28 CASRNTANTEAFF TGTGCCAGCAGGAACACAGCGAACACTGAAGCTTTCTTT
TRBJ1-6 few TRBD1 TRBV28 CASSLPGGANRNFFVRF TGTGCCAGCAGTCTACCAGGGGGCGCGAATAGGAACTTTTTTGTACGCTTT
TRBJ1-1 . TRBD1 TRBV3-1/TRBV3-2 CASSQERGRQGRNTEAFF TGTGCCAGCAGCCAAGAACGTGGGCGACAGGGGAGGAACACTGAAGCTTTCTTT
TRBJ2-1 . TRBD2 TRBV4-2 CASSQGGLPLYNEQFF TGTGCCAGCAGCCAAGGGGGACTACCTTTATACAATGAGCAGTTCTTC
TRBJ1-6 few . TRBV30 CAWSDSGRFNSPLHF TGTGCCTGGAGTGATTCAGGGAGGTTTAATTCACCCCTCCACTTT
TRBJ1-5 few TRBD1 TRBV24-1 CATSDATGGIQPQHF TGTGCCACCAGTGATGCAACAGGGGGTATTCAGCCCCAGCATTTT
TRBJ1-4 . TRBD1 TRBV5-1 CASSLRDREKVCEKLFF TGCGCCAGCAGCTTACGGGACAGGGAAAAGGTATGTGAAAAACTGTTTTTT
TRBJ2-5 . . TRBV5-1 CASSLAGVQVPQYF TGCGCCAGCAGCTTGGCGGGGGTCCAGGTGCCGCAGTACTTC
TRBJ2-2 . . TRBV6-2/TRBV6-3 CASSYHGPQGGELFF TGTGCCAGCAGTTACCACGGACCCCAGGGCGGGGAGCTGTTTTTT
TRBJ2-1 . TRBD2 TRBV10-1 CASSGPREDEQFF TGCGCCAGCAGTGGCCCTCGGGAGGATGAGCAGTTCTTC
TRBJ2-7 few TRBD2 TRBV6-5 CASSYVSGSIDEQYF TGTGCCAGCAGTTACGTGAGCGGGAGTATCGACGAGCAGTACTTC
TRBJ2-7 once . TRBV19 CASAAATGRGQYF TGTGCCAGCGCCGCGGCCACGGGAAGAGGGCAGTACTTC
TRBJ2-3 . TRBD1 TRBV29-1 CSEDRLSDTQYF TGCAGCGAGGACAGGTTATCAGATACGCAGTATTTT
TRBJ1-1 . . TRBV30 CAWSVGGVNTEAFF TGTGCCTGGAGTGTAGGCGGAGTGAACACTGAAGCTTTCTTT
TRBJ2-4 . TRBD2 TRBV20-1 CSASKREGAAKNIQYF TGCAGTGCTAGTAAGCGGGAGGGCGCAGCCAAAAACATTCAGTACTTC
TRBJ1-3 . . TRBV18 CASSPDRRSGNTIYF TGTGCCAGCTCACCAGACAGGCGCTCTGGAAACACCATATATTTT
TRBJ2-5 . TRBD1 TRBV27 CASSSPGTGGGETQYF TGTGCCAGCAGTTCCCCGGGGACAGGGGGCGGAGAGACCCAGTACTTC
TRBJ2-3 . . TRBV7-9 CASSFSANTQYF TGTGCCAGCAGCTTCTCAGCGAATACGCAGTATTTT
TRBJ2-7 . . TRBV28 CASSLSLSRDEQYF TGTGCCAGCAGTTTATCCCTGAGCAGGGACGAGCAGTACTTC
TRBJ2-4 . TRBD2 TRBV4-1 CASSQNPPGLAGGVPNYIQYF TGCGCCAGCAGCCAGAACCCCCCTGGACTAGCGGGAGGAGTGCCCAACTACATTCAGTACTTC
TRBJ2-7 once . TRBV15 CATSNRFYEQYF TGTGCCACCAGCAATAGATTCTACGAGCAGTACTTC
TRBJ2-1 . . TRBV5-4 CASSLVRGSYNEQFF TGTGCCAGCAGCTTGGTTCGGGGGTCCTACAATGAGCAGTTCTTC
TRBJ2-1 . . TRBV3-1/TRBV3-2 CASSIHRNEQFF TGTGCCAGCAGCATCCATAGAAATGAGCAGTTCTTC
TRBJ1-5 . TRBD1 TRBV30 CAWSVLTGPNQPQHF TGTGCCTGGAGCGTACTGACAGGGCCCAATCAGCCCCAGCATTTT
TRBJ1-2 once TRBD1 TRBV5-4 CASSLAMWTGGDGYTF TGTGCCAGCAGCTTGGCGATGTGGACAGGGGGCGATGGCTACACCTTC
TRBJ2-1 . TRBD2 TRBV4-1 CASSQKPLAGGNNEQFF TGCGCCAGCAGCCAAAAGCCCCTAGCGGGAGGAAACAATGAGCAGTTCTTC
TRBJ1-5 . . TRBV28 CASTPSTGSNQPQHF TGTGCCAGCACCCCATCCACGGGTAGCAATCAGCCCCAGCATTTT
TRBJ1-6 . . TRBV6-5 CASTRGGSNSPLHF TGTGCCAGCACCCGAGGGGGTTCTAATTCACCCCTCCACTTT
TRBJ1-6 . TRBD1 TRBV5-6 CASSFRQGHSPLHF TGTGCCAGCAGCTTTAGACAGGGTCATTCACCCCTCCACTTT
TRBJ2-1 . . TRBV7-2 CASSLVLEQFF TGTGCCAGCAGCTTAGTTCTTGAGCAGTTCTTC
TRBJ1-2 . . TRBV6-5 CASIILGGRGGYTF TGTGCCAGCATCATTCTGGGAGGGAGGGGCGGCTACACCTTC
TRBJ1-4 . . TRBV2 CASIPSSATNEKLFF TGTGCCAGCATCCCCTCCAGTGCAACTAATGAAAAACTGTTTTTT
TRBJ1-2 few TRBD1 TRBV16 CASSQITTGGYYGYTF TGTGCCAGCAGCCAAATTACGACAGGGGGCTACTATGGCTACACCTTC
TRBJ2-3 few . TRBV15 CATSRPFSGNTDTQYF TGTGCCACCAGCAGACCTTTTAGCGGAAACACAGATACGCAGTATTTT
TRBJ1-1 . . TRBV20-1 CSASRQNTEAFF TGCAGTGCTAGTCGACAGAACACTGAAGCTTTCTTT
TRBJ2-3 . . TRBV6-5 CASRLGASTDTQYF TGTGCCAGCAGGTTAGGGGCGAGCACAGATACGCAGTATTTT
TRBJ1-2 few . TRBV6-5 CASSYAGTYGYTF TGTGCCAGCAGTTACGCGGGGACTTATGGCTACACCTTC